The rows below give T cell receptor beta chains drawn from one sample of a study of blood T cell repertoires in COVID-19. Assay: immunoSEQ multiplex PCR; the TCRdb copy retains only in-frame clones and omits some. Of around 170,000 clones listed, roughly four fifths are singletons. The specimen sequenced was PBMCs or T cells enriched from blood (not recorded which). These receptors were collected from a man aged 50 to 60 who had recovered from COVID-19. Both conserved end residues are part of each CDR3. D genes are given only for firm matches. Clone size is shown for a subset of rows, as once, few, many or a class of expanded clone.

>TRBV19|NA|TRBJ1-2|TRBD1
TGTGCCAGTATCCGGACAGGGATGGACTATGGCTACACCTTC
CASIRTGMDYGYTF
>TRBV5-1|NA|TRBJ2-1|NA
TGCGCCAGCAGCTTGGACCCGGACAATGAGCAGTTCTTC
CASSLDPDNEQFF
>TRBV18|NA|TRBJ2-7|NA
TGTGCCAGCTCCTCAGGGGCGGGCGCCGGTAACGAGCAGTACTTC
CASSSGAGAGNEQYF
>TRBV29-1|NA|TRBJ1-2|NA
TGCAGCGTTGAAGAGGAACGGGGTCTCAACTATGGCTACACCTTC
CSVEEERGLNYGYTF
>TRBV19|once|TRBJ2-3|NA
TGTGCCAGTACCTCCGGACAGAACACAGATACGCAGTATTTT
CASTSGQNTDTQYF
>TRBV30|NA|TRBJ2-7|NA
TGTGCCTGGAGTTCTTACTACGAGCAGTACTTC
CAWSSYYEQYF
>TRBV20-1|NA|TRBJ1-5|NA
TGCAGTGCTAGAGATCACAGGGACCAGCATTTT
CSARDHRDQHF
>TRBV7-2|NA|TRBJ2-1|TRBD2
TGTGCCAGCAGCAAGACTAGCGGGGACTACAATGAGCAGTTCTTC
CASSKTSGDYNEQFF
>TRBV6-5|NA|TRBJ1-2|NA
TGTGCCAGCAGTTATTCTGCGGTGGCTAACTATGGCTACACCTTC
CASSYSAVANYGYTF
>TRBV6-5|NA|TRBJ1-2|NA
TGTGCCACCGTTGGGGAGCTCTATTATGGCTACACCTTC
CATVGELYYGYTF
>TRBV9|NA|TRBJ1-5|NA
TGTGCCAGCAGCGTAGGCGGGGGGCCCGCTCAGCCCCAGCATTTT
CASSVGGGPAQPQHF
>TRBV10-3|NA|TRBJ2-3|NA
TGTGCCATCAGTGAGTCGCCAGGGTCAGATACGCAGTATTTT
CAISESPGSDTQYF
>TRBV10-2|NA|TRBJ2-3|NA
TGCGCCAGCAGTGCGCGGTCAGATACGCAGTATTTT
CASSARSDTQYF
>TRBV29-1|NA|TRBJ2-1|TRBD1
TGCAGCGTTGAGGGACAGTCGACGTCCTACAATGAGCAGTTCTTC
CSVEGQSTSYNEQFF
>TRBV20-1|NA|TRBJ2-1|NA
TGCAGTGCCCCCACACACAATGAGCAGTTCTTC
CSAPTHNEQFF